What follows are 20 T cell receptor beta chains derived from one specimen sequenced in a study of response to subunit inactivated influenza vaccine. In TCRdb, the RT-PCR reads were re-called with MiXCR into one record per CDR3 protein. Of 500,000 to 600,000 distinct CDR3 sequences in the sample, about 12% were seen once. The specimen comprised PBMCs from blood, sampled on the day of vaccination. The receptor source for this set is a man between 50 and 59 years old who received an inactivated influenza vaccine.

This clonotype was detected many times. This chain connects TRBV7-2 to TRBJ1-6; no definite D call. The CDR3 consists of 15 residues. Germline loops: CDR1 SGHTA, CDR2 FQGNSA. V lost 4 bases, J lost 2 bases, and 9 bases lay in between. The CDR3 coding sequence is TGTGCCAGCAGCTGGGCGGGAACCTATAATTCACCCCTCCACTTT. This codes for CASSWAGTYNSPLHF. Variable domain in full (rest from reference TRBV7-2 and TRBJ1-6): GAGVSQSPSNKVTEKGKDVELRCDPISGHTALYWYRQSLGQGLEFLIYFQGNSAPDKSGLPSDRFSAERTGGSVSTLTIQRTQQEDSAVYLCASSWAGTYNSPLHFGNGTRLTVT.

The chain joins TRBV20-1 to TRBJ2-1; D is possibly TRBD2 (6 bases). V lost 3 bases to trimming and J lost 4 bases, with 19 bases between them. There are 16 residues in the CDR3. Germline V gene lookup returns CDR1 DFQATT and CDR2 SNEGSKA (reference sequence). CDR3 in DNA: TGCAGTGCTAGGGATTATAGCGGTTCTAGGTACAATGAGCAGTTCTTC. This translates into CSARDYSGSRYNEQFF.

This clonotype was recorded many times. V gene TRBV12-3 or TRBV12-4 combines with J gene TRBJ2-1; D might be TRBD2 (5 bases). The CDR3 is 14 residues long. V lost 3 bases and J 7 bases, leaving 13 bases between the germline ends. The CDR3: CASSFGGGPNEQFF. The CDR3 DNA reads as TGTGCCAGCAGTTTCGGTGGCGGGCCTAATGAGCAGTTCTTC.

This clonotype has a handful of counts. This CDR3 is CASSPQAGVPYEQYF. Here the CDR3 DNA reads TGTGCCAGCTCACCACAGGCAGGGGTCCCCTACGAGCAGTACTTC. The chain employs TRBV18 and TRBJ2-7; TRBD1 might be the D (6 bases). CDR3 length: 15 amino acids. Germline CDR1 reads KGHSH; CDR2 reads LQKENI. V lost 1 base and J 2 bases, leaving 12 bases between the germline ends.

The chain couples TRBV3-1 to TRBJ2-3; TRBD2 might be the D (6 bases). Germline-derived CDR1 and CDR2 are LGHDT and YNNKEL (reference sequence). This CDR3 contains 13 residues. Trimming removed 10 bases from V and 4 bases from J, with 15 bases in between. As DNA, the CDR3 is TGTGCCACGATAAAACGGGGGTCAGATACGCAGTATTTT. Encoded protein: CATIKRGSDTQYF.

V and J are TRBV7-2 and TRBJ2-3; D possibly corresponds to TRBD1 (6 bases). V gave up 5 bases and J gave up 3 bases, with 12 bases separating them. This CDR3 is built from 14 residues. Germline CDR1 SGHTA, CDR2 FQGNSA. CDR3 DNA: TGTGCCAGCAGCCAAAGACAGGTGACAGATACGCAGTATTTT. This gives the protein CASSQRQVTDTQYF.

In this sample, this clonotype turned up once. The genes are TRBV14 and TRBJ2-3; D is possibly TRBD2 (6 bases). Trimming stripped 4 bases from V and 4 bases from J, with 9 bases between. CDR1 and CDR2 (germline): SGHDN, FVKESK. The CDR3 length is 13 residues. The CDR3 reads CASSPSVSDTQYF. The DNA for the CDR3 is TGTGCCAGCAGCCCTAGCGTGTCAGATACGCAGTATTTT.

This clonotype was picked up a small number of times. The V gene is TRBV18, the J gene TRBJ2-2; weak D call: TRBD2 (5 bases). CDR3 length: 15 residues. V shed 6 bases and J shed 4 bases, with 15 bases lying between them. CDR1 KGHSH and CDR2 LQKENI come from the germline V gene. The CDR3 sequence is CASSPSGTFTGELFF. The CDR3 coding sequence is TGTGCCAGCTCCCCTTCGGGAACCTTCACCGGGGAGCTGTTTTTT.

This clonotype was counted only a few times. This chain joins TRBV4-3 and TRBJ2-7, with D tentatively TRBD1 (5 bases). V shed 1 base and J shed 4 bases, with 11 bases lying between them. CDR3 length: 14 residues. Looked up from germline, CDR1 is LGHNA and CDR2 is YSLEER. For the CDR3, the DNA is TGCGCCAGCAGCCAAGGGCGGCAGGGTTACGAGCAGTACTTC. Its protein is CASSQGRQGYEQYF.

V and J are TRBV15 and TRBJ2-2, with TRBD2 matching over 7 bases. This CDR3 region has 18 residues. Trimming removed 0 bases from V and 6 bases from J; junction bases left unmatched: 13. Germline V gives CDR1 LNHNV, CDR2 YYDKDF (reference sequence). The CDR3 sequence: CATSRDLIGRASSGELFF. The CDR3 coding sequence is TGTGCCACCAGCAGAGATTTGATAGGGAGGGCGAGCTCCGGGGAGCTGTTTTTT.

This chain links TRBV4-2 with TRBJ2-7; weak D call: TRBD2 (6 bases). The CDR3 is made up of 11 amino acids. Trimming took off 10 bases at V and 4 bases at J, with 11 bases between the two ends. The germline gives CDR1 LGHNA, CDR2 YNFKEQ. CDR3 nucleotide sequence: TGTGCCACGCGGGGCCGGTACGAGCAGTACTTC. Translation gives CATRGRYEQYF.

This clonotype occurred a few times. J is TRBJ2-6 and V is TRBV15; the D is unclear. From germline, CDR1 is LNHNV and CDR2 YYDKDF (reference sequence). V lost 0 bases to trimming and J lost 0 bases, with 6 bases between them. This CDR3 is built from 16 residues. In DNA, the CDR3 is TGTGCCACCAGCAGAGATGGATCCTCTGGGGCCAACGTCCTGACTTTC. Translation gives CATSRDGSSGANVLTF. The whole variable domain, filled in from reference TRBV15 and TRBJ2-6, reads DAMVIQNPRYQVTQFGKPVTLSCSQTLNHNVMYWYQQKSSQAPKLLFHYYDKDFNNEADTPDNFQSRRPNTSFCFLDIRSPGLGDTAMYLCATSRDGSSGANVLTFGAGSRLTVL.

In DNA, the CDR3 is TGCAGCGTTGAACTGGCTGGAAACACCATATATTTT. Encoded protein: CSVELAGNTIYF. The chain is built from TRBV29-1 and TRBJ1-3; D remains unclear. With 2 bases removed from V and 2 bases from J, the gap between germline ends came to 4 bases. Germline CDR1 is SQVTM and CDR2 is ANQGSEA. The CDR3 has 12 amino acids.

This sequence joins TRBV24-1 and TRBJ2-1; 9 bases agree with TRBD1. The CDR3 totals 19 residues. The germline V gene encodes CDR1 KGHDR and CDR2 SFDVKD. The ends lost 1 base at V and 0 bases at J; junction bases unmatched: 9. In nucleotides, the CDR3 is TGTGCCACCAGTGATTTCTACAGGGGGCGAGGTCCCTCCTACAATGAGCAGTTCTTC. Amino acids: CATSDFYRGRGPSYNEQFF.

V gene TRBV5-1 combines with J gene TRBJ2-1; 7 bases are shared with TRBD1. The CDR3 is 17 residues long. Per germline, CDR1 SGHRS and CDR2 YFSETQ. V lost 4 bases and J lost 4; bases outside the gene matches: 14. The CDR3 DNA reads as TGCGCCAGCAGCACGAGGACAGGCTCTTTATTATACAATGAGCAGTTCTTC. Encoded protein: CASSTRTGSLLYNEQFF. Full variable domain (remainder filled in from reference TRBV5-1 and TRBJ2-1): KAGVTQTPRYLIKTRGQQVTLSCSPISGHRSVSWYQQTPGQGLQFLFEYFSETQRNKGNFPGRFSGRQFSNSRSEMNVSTLELGDSALYLCASSTRTGSLLYNEQFFGPGTRLTVL.

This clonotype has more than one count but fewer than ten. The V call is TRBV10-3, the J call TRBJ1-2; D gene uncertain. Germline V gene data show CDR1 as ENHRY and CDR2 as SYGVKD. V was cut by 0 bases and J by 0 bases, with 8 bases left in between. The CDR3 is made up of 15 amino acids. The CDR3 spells CAISESRATNYGYTF. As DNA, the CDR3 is TGTGCCATCAGTGAGTCAAGGGCTACTAACTATGGCTACACCTTC.

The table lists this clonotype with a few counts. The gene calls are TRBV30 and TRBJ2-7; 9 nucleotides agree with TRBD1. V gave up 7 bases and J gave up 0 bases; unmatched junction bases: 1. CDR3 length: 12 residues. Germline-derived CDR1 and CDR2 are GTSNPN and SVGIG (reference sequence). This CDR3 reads CALGQGSYEQYF. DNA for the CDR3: TGTGCCTTGGGACAGGGCTCCTACGAGCAGTACTTC.

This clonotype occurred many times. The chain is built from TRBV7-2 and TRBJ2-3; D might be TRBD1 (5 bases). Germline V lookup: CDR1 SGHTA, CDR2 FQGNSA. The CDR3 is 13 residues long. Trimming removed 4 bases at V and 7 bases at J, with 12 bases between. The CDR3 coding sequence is TGTGCCAGCAGCTCAAGCAGGGTGAATACGCAGTATTTT. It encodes CASSSSRVNTQYF.

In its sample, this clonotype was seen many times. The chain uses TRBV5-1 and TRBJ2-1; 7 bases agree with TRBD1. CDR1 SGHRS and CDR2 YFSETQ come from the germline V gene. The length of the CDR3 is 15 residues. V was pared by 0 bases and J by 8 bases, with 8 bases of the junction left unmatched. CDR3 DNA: TGCGCCAGCAGCTTGGGTGCCTTAACAGGGGATGAGCAGTTCTTC. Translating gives CASSLGALTGDEQFF.

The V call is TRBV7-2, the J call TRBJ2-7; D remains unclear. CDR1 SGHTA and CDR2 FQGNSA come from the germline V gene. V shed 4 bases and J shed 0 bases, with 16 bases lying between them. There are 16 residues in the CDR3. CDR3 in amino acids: CASSSHLGWDSYEQYF. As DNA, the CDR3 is TGTGCCAGCAGCTCCCACTTAGGATGGGACTCCTACGAGCAGTACTTC.